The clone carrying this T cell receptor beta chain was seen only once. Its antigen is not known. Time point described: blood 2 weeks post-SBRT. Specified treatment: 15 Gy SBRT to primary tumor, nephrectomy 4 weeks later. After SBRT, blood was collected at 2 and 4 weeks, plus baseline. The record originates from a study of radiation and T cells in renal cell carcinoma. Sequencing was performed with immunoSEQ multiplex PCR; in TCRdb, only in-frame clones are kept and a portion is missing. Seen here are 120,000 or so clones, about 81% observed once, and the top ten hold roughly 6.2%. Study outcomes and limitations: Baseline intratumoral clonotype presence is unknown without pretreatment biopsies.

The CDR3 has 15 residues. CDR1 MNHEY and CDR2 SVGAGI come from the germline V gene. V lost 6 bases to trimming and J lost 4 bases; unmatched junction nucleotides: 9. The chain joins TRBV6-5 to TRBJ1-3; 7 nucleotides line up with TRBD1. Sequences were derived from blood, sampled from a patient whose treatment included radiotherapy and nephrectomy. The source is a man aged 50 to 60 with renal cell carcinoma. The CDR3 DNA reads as TGTGCCAGCAGCGCGGGACAGACCCAAGGAAACACCATATATTTT. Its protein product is CASSAGQTQGNTIYF.